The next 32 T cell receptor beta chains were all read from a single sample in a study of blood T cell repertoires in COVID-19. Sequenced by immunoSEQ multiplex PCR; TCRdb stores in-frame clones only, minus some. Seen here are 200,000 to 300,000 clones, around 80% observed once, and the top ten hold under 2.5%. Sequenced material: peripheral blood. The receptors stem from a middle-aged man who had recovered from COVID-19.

The CDR3 DNA follows: TGTGCCAGCAGCTTGGCACAGGGCCAAGAGACCCAGTACTTC. This gives the protein CASSLAQGQETQYF. The V call is TRBV5-6, the J call TRBJ2-5, with D possibly being TRBD1 (6 bases). V lost 0 bases and J 1 base, leaving 7 bases between the germline ends. This CDR3 is built from 14 residues. In germline, CDR1 is SGHDT, CDR2 YYEEEE.

The CDR3 protein is CASSFSAGATEAFF. The CDR3 nucleotides read TGTGCCAGCAGCTTTTCTGCGGGCGCGACTGAAGCTTTCTTT. The chain couples TRBV7-9 to TRBJ1-1, with unresolved D. CDR1 is SEHNR, CDR2 FQNEAQ, per germline (reference sequence). CDR3 length: 14 residues. Deletions cut 3 bases from V and 5 bases from J, with 13 bases between.

In DNA form, the CDR3 reads TGTGCCAGTAGCCCCGGGACAGGATCTCGAGAGACCCAGTACTTC. Its protein product is CASSPGTGSRETQYF. V gene TRBV19 combines with J gene TRBJ2-5; 8 positions agree with TRBD1. The CDR3 covers 15 residues. V was pared by 6 bases and J by 4 bases, with 10 bases of the junction left unmatched. The germline gives CDR1 LNHDA, CDR2 SQIVND (reference sequence).

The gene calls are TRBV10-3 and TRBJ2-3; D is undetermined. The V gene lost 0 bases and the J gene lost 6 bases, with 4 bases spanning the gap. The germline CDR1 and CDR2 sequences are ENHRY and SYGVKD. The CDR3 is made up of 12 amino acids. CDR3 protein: CAISESSDTQYF. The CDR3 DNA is TGTGCCATCAGTGAGTCTTCGGATACGCAGTATTTT.

The CDR3 sequence is CASGKQVYEQYF. DNA for the CDR3: TGTGCCAGCGGAAAACAGGTCTACGAGCAGTACTTC. This chain links TRBV2 with TRBJ2-7, with D maybe TRBD1 (5 bases). This CDR3 spans 12 amino acids. Germline V lookup: CDR1 SNHLY, CDR2 FYNNEI. V was cut by 8 bases and J by 3 bases, with 11 bases left in between.

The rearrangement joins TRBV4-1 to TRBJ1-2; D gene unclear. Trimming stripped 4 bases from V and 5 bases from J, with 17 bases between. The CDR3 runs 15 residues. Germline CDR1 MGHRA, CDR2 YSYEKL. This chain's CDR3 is CASSRGRGEVYGYTF. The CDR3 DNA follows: TGCGCCAGCAGCCGAGGACGGGGAGAGGTTTATGGCTACACCTTC.

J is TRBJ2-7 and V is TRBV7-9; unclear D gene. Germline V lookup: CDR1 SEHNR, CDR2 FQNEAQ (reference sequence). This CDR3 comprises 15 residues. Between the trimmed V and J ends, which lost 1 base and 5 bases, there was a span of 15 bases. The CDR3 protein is CASSLVVYGPHEQYF. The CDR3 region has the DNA TGTGCCAGCAGCTTAGTTGTGTACGGTCCCCACGAGCAGTACTTC.

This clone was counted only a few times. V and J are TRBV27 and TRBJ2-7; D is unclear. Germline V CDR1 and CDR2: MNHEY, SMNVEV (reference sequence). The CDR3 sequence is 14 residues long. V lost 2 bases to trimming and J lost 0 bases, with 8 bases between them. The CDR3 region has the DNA TGTGCCAGCAGTTTAAAGAGGAGCTCCTACGAGCAGTACTTC. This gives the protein CASSLKRSSYEQYF.

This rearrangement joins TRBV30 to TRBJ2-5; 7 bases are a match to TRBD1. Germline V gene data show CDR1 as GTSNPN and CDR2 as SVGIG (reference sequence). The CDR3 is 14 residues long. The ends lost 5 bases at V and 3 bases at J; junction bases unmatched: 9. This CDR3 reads CAWDRGTDEETQYF. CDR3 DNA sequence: TGTGCCTGGGACCGAGGGACAGACGAAGAGACCCAGTACTTC. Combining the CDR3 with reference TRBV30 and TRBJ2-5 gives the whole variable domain SQTIHQWPATLVQPVGSPLSLECTVEGTSNPNLYWYRQAAGRGLQLLFYSVGIGQISSEVPQNLSASRPQDRQFILSSKKLLLSDSGFYLCAWDRGTDEETQYFGPGTRLLVL.

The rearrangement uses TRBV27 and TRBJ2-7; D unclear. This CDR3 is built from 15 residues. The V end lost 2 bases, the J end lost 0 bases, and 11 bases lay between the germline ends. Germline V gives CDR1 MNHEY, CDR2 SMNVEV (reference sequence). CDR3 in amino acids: CASSLVNFPSYEQYF. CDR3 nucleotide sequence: TGTGCCAGCAGTTTAGTGAACTTTCCCTCCTACGAGCAGTACTTC.

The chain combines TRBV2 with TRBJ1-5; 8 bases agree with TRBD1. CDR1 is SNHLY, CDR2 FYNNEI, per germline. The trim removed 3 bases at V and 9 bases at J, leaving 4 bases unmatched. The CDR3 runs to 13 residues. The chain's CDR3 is CASSDETGGPQHF. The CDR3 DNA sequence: TGTGCCAGCAGTGACGAAACAGGGGGGCCCCAGCATTTT.

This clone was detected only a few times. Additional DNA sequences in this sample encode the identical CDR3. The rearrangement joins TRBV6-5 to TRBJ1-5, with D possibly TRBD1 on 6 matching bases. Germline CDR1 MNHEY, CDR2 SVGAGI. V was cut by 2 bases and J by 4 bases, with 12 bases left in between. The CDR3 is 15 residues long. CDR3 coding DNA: TGTGCCAGCAGTTACGGGGGGGGCGAGAATCAGCCCCAGCATTTT. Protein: CASSYGGGENQPQHF.

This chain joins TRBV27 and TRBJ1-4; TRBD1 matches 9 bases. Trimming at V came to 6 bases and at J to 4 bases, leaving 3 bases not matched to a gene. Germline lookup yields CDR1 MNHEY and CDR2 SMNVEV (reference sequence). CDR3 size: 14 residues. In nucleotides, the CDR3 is TGTGCCAGCAGGATGACAGGGGGTAATGAAAAACTGTTTTTT. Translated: CASRMTGGNEKLFF.

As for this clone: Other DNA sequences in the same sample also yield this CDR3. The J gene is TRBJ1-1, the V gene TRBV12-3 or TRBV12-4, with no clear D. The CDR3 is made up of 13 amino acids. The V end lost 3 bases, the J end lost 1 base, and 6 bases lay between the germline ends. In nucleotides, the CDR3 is TGTGCCAGCAGTTTCGGTCAGAACACTGAAGCTTTCTTT. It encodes CASSFGQNTEAFF.

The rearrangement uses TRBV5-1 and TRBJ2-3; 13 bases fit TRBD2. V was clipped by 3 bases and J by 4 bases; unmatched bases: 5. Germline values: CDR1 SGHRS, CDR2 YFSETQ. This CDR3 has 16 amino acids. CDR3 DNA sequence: TGCGCCAGCAGCTCACTAGCGGGAGGGCAATCAGATACGCAGTATTTT. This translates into CASSSLAGGQSDTQYF.

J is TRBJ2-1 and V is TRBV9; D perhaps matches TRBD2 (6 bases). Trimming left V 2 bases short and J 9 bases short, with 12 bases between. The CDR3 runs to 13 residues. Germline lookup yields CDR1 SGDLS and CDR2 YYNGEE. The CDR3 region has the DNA TGTGCCAGCAGCGTTAGCGGCGTGGGTGAGCAGTTCTTC. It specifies CASSVSGVGEQFF.

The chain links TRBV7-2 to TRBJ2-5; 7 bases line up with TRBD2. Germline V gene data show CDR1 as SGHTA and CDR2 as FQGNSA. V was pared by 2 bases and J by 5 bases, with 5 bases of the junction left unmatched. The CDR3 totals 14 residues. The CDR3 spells CASSLRIGGETQYF. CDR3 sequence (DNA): TGTGCCAGCAGCTTACGTATCGGGGGGGAGACCCAGTACTTC.

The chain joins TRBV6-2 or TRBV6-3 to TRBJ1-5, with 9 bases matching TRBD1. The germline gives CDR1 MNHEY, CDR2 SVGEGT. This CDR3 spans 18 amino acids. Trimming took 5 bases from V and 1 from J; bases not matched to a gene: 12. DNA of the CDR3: TGTGCCAGCAGTGGCGGGACAGGGTTGTTGGTGAGCAATCAGCCCCAGCATTTT. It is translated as CASSGGTGLLVSNQPQHF.

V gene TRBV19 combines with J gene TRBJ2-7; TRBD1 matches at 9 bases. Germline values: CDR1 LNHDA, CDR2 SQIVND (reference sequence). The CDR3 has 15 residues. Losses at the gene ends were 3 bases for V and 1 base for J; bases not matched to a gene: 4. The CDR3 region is CASSIGTGSSYEQYF. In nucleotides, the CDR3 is TGTGCCAGTAGTATTGGGACAGGGAGTTCCTACGAGCAGTACTTC.

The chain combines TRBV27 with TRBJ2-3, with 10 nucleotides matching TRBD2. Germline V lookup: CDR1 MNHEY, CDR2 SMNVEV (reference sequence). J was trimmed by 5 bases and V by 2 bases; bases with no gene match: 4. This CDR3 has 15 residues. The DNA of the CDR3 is TGTGCCAGCAGTTTAGGGCCTAGCGGGGGAGATACGCAGTATTTT. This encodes CASSLGPSGGDTQYF.

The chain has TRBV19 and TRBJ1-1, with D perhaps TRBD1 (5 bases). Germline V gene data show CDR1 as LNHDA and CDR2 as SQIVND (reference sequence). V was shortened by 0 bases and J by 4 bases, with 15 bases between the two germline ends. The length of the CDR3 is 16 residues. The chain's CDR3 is CASSIDAGGLGTEAFF. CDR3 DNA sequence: TGTGCCAGTAGTATAGATGCGGGGGGACTTGGCACTGAAGCTTTCTTT.

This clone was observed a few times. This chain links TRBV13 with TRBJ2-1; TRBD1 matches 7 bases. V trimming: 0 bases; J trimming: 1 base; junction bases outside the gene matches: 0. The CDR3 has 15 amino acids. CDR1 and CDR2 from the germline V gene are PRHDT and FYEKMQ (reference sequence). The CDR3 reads CASSLGQGSYNEQFF. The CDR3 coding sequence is TGTGCCAGCAGCTTAGGACAGGGGTCCTACAATGAGCAGTTCTTC.

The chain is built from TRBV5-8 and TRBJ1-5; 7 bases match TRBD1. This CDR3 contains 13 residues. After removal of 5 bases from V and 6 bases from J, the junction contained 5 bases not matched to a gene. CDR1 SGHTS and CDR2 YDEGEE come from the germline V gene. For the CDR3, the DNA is TGTGCCAGCAGTACAGGGGCGCCTCAGCCCCAGCATTTT. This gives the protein CASSTGAPQPQHF.

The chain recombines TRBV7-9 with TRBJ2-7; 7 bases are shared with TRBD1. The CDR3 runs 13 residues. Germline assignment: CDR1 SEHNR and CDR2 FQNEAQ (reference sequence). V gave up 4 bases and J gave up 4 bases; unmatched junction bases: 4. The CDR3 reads CASSYDRDYEQYF. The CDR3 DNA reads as TGTGCCAGCAGCTACGACAGGGATTACGAGCAGTACTTC.

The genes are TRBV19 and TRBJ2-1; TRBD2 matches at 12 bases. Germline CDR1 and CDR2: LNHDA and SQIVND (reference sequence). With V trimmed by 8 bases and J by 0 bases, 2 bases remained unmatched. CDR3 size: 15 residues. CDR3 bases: TGTGCCAGTGGACTAGCGGGGAGCTCCTACAATGAGCAGTTCTTC. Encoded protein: CASGLAGSSYNEQFF.

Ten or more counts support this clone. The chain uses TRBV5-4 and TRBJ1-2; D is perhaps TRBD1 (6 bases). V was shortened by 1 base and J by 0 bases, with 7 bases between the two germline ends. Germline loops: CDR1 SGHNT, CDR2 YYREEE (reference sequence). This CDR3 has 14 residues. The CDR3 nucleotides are TGTGCCAGCAGCTTGACAGGGTCTAACTATGGCTACACCTTC. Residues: CASSLTGSNYGYTF. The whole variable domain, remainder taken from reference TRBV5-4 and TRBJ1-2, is ETGVTQSPTHLIKTRGQQVTLRCSSQSGHNTVSWYQQALGQGPQFIFQYYREEENGRGNFPPRFSGLQFPNYSSELNVNALELDDSALYLCASSLTGSNYGYTFGSGTRLTVV.

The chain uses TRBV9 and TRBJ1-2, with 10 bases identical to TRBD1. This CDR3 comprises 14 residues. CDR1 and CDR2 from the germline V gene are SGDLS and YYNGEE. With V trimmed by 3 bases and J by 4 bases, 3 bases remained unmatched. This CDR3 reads CASSEGDRGYGYTF. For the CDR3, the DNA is TGTGCCAGCAGCGAGGGGGACAGGGGCTATGGCTACACCTTC.

The CDR3 DNA reads TGTGCCAGCAGCCGTATAGCCACAGGACAGTTCTTC. Amino acids: CASSRIATGQFF. This chain connects TRBV14 to TRBJ2-1; a weak D match, TRBD1 (5 bases). This CDR3 is 12 amino acids long. The V and J ends lost 4 bases and 13 bases respectively, with 14 bases between them. Germline assignment: CDR1 SGHDN and CDR2 FVKESK.

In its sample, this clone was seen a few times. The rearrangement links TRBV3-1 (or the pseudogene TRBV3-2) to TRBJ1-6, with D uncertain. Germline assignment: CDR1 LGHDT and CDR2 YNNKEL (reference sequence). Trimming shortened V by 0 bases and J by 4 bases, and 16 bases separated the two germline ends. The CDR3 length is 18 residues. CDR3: CASSQEGGEEKYNSPLHF. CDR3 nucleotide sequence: TGTGCCAGCAGCCAAGAAGGTGGAGAAGAGAAATATAATTCACCCCTCCACTTT.

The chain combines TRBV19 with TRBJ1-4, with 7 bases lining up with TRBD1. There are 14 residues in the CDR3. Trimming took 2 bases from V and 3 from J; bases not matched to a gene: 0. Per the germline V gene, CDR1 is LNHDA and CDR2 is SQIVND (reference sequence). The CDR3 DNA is TGTGCCAGTAGTATACAGGGGGCTAATGAAAAACTGTTTTTT. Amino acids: CASSIQGANEKLFF.

The chain's CDR3 is CAIRGRDNEKLFF. In DNA, the CDR3 is TGTGCCATCCGTGGGAGGGATAATGAAAAACTGTTTTTT. V usage is TRBV10-3 and J usage is TRBJ1-4; D unresolved. The V end lost 8 bases, the J end lost 4 bases, and 11 bases lay between the germline ends. The CDR3 loop spans 13 amino acids. Germline CDR1 ENHRY, CDR2 SYGVKD.

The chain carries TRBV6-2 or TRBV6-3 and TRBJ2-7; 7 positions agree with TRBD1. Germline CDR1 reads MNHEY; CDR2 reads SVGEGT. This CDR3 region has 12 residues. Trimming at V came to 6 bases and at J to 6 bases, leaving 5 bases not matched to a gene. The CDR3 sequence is CASSDPGGEQYF. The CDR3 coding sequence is TGTGCCAGCAGCGATCCAGGGGGCGAGCAGTACTTC.